A selection of T cell receptor beta chains follows, all from one sample in a study of CD8 T cells in ankylosing spondylitis. TCRdb redid the calling of the 5' RACE reads with MiXCR, one entry per CDR3 protein. The sample lists about 250,000 distinct CDR3 sequences; roughly a quarter were seen once. Material for sequencing was blood, either unsorted or a sorted T cell fraction (not recorded which). These TCRs come from a male donor with ankylosing spondylitis or in good health (not recorded which). The CDR3 runs from the conserved cysteine through the conserved F or W. D genes are given only for firm matches. Rows give clone size only sometimes, using once, few, many, or a class for an expanded clone.

size | J | V | D | DNA | CDR3
NA | TRBJ2-7 | TRBV20-1 | TRBD2 | TGCAGTGCTAGAAACCCCGTGGGGGGGGAGTACGAGCAGTACTTC | CSARNPVGGEYEQYF
many | TRBJ2-3 | TRBV5-1 | NA | TGCGCCAGCAGCCCGGGATACACAACTAGCACAGATACGCAGTATTTT | CASSPGYTTSTDTQYF
many | TRBJ2-3 | TRBV4-2 | NA | TGTGCCAGCAGCCCGGGCCCAGGGTCTGGCACAGATACGCAGTATTTT | CASSPGPGSGTDTQYF
NA | TRBJ2-5 | TRBV2 | TRBD1 | TGTGCCAGCAGTGAAGCGGACGGGACAGGTACAGAGACCCAGTACTTC | CASSEADGTGTETQYF
few | TRBJ2-1 | TRBV6-5 | TRBD2 | TGTGCCAGCAGGGCGGGGGGCGCACCCCCATTCTTC | CASRAGGAPPFF
many | TRBJ2-3 | TRBV12-3/TRBV12-4 | NA | TGTGCCAGCAAAGTATTCCGGTTGGATACGCAGTATTTT | CASKVFRLDTQYF
NA | TRBJ2-6 | TRBV2 | NA | TGTGCCAGCACCATAGACAGGAGCTCTGGGGCCAACGTCCTGACTTTC | CASTIDRSSGANVLTF
NA | TRBJ2-7 | TRBV4-1 | NA | TGCGCCAGCAGCCAAGAGACGAAACTGGGTGGGGGGCTCTACGAGCAGTACTTC | CASSQETKLGGGLYEQYF
many | TRBJ2-1 | TRBV5-6 | TRBD2 | TGTGCCAGCAGCCACTTTGGACTAGCGGGAATTAACAATGAGCAGTTCTTC | CASSHFGLAGINNEQFF
NA | TRBJ2-5 | TRBV10-3 | TRBD1 | TGTGCCATCGGGGGACAGGGGGCTAGGGAGACCCAGTACTTC | CAIGGQGARETQYF
many | TRBJ2-3 | TRBV24-1 | NA | TGTGCCACCAGTGATGGGGGCAGACACCCAGATACGCAGTATTTT | CATSDGGRHPDTQYF
NA | TRBJ2-4 | TRBV29-1 | NA | TGCAGCGTTTCCCGGGGTGACATTCAGTACTTC | CSVSRGDIQYF
NA | TRBJ2-5 | TRBV28 | TRBD1 | TGTGCCAGCAGTCACCGCCGGACAGGCTGGGAAGAGACCCAGTACTTC | CASSHRRTGWEETQYF
many | TRBJ2-3 | TRBV12-3/TRBV12-4 | NA | TGTGCCAGCAGTTTATGGACATCGGGCGCCAATGGCACAGATACGCAGTATTTT | CASSLWTSGANGTDTQYF
NA | TRBJ2-3 | TRBV20-1 | NA | TGCAGTGCTAGAGAACCGAATGGGGATACGCAGTATTTT | CSAREPNGDTQYF
NA | TRBJ2-5 | TRBV19 | TRBD1 | TGTGCCAGTAGTAGGGACAGACGGCAAGAGACCCAGTACTTC | CASSRDRRQETQYF
few | TRBJ2-7 | TRBV20-1 | NA | TGCAGTGCTAGCGGAGGGGGCAAGTACGAGCAGTACTTC | CSASGGGKYEQYF
NA | TRBJ2-5 | TRBV6-5 | NA | TGTGCCAGCAGTTATGGGAGGACGGGGGCCCAGTACTTC | CASSYGRTGAQYF
once | TRBJ2-5 | TRBV18 | NA | TGTGCCAGCTCATCTGGTCAAGAGACCCAGTACTTC | CASSSGQETQYF
NA | TRBJ2-4 | TRBV20-1 | NA | TGCAGTGCTGACGGTTCCGAGGTGTCCAAAAACATTCAGTACTTC | CSADGSEVSKNIQYF
NA | TRBJ1-5 | TRBV20-1 | NA | TGCAGTGCGCAGGATAATCAGCCCCAGCATTTT | CSAQDNQPQHF
many | TRBJ2-1 | TRBV7-9 | TRBD1 | TGTGCCAGCAGCTTAGACAGGGGAGACAATGAGCAGTTCTTC | CASSLDRGDNEQFF
many | TRBJ2-7 | TRBV2 | NA | TGTGCCAGCAGTGAAGTCTGGGAGCAGTACTTC | CASSEVWEQYF
few | TRBJ1-2 | TRBV25-1 | NA | TGTGCCAGCAGCCCTCTGGACGGCTTCTATGGCTACACCTTC | CASSPLDGFYGYTF
NA | TRBJ2-7 | TRBV20-1 | TRBD2 | TGCAGTGCTAGACGGAGCGGGGACGAGCAGTACTTC | CSARRSGDEQYF